What follows are 29 T cell receptor beta chains derived from one specimen sequenced in a study of blood T cell repertoires in COVID-19. Assay used: immunoSEQ multiplex PCR; TCRdb lists only in-frame clones, some missing. The profile shows about 170,000 clones, about 88% of them singletons. Sequencing was done on a sample of peripheral blood. These receptor sequences come from a woman aged 80 or older in a cohort sampled during active or convalescent COVID-19.

The chain uses TRBV5-4 and TRBJ2-5; tentative D call: TRBD2 (5 bases). The CDR3 sequence is 13 residues long. Germline CDR1 reads SGHNT; CDR2 reads YYREEE (reference sequence). Trimming cost V 5 bases and J 2 bases, with 10 bases left between them. In DNA, the CDR3 is TGTGCCAGCAGAATGGGAGTTCAAGAGACCCAGTACTTC. This gives the protein CASRMGVQETQYF.

This clone appeared a single time. V usage is TRBV30 and J usage is TRBJ1-6, with D uncertain. CDR1 is GTSNPN and CDR2 is SVGIG in the germline V gene (reference sequence). This CDR3 contains 15 residues. The V gene lost 0 bases and the J gene lost 2 bases, with 8 bases spanning the gap. CDR3 residues: CAWSVSGAYNSPLHF. Written as DNA, the CDR3 is TGTGCCTGGAGTGTATCGGGTGCCTATAATTCACCCCTCCACTTT.

The chain links TRBV28 to TRBJ1-5, with a weak D call TRBD1 (5 bases). The V gene's germline CDR1 is MDHEN and CDR2 SYDVKM. Trimming took 7 bases from V and 9 from J, leaving 19 bases between them. CDR3 length: 14 residues. The CDR3 loop is CASTRGAGWRPQHF. In nucleotides, the CDR3 is TGTGCCAGCACCCGTGGGGCAGGGTGGAGGCCCCAGCATTTT. Full variable domain (rest looked up from reference TRBV28 and TRBJ1-5): DVKVTQSSRYLVKRTGEKVFLECVQDMDHENMFWYRQDPGLGLRLIYFSYDVKMKEKGDIPEGYSVSREKKERFSLILESASTNQTSMYLCASTRGAGWRPQHFGDGTRLSIL.

J is TRBJ2-1 and V is TRBV2; 11 bases align to TRBD1. Germline V gene sequence: CDR1 SNHLY, CDR2 FYNNEI. V was clipped by 8 bases and J by 8 bases; unmatched bases: 8. The length of the CDR3 is 14 residues. The CDR3 sequence: CASGGQGVLDEQFF. The CDR3 DNA follows: TGTGCCAGCGGGGGACAGGGGGTTTTGGATGAGCAGTTCTTC.

CDR3 sequence (DNA): TGTGCCAGCAGCCAATTTGAGACTAGTGCCGCCGGGGAGCTGTTTTTT. Its protein is CASSQFETSAAGELFF. V gene TRBV3-1 (or the pseudogene TRBV3-2) combines with J gene TRBJ2-2, with a possible D match to TRBD2 (6 bases). In germline, CDR1 is LGHDT, CDR2 YNNKEL (reference sequence). Trimming stripped 2 bases from V and 6 bases from J, with 16 bases between. This CDR3 spans 16 amino acids.

This sequence joins TRBV14 and TRBJ2-2, with D hard to call. Germline V lookup: CDR1 SGHDN, CDR2 FVKESK. The CDR3 has 19 residues. Deletions cut 1 base from V and 3 bases from J, with 21 bases between. CDR3 nucleotide sequence: TGTGCCAGCAGCCAAGTCCCCGTCTGGGCAACGTCGTACACCGGGGAGCTGTTTTTT. Translation: CASSQVPVWATSYTGELFF.

The chain is built from TRBV9 and TRBJ1-4; 9 bases line up with TRBD1. V was clipped by 4 bases and J by 4 bases; unmatched bases: 8. CDR1 is SGDLS and CDR2 is YYNGEE in the germline V gene. The CDR3 runs to 16 residues. The DNA for the CDR3 is TGTGCCAGCAGCCCGGACAGGGGCGCTGGTAATGAAAAACTGTTTTTT. The encoded protein is CASSPDRGAGNEKLFF.

The CDR3 is CASSLDLRDSPEQYF. CDR3 bases: TGCGCCAGCAGCTTGGATCTCAGGGATAGTCCAGAGCAGTACTTC. V gene TRBV5-1 combines with J gene TRBJ2-7; D is possibly TRBD1 (5 bases). V was trimmed by 0 bases and J by 7 bases, leaving 17 bases between them. Germline loops: CDR1 SGHRS, CDR2 YFSETQ. The CDR3 covers 15 residues.

The rearrangement joins TRBV7-8 to TRBJ2-5; 9 bases line up with TRBD1. J lost 1 base, V lost 2 bases, and 5 bases had no gene match. The CDR3 has 16 amino acids. Germline V CDR1 and CDR2: SGHVS, FQNEAQ. The DNA for the CDR3 is TGTGCCAGCAGCTTACCGAACAGGGGGCTCCAAGAGACCCAGTACTTC. Protein sequence: CASSLPNRGLQETQYF.

This sequence joins TRBV14 and TRBJ1-2; a possible D gene is TRBD1 (6 bases). CDR3 size: 17 residues. Germline loops: CDR1 SGHDN, CDR2 FVKESK. The ends were cut back, 4 bases at V and 0 bases at J, with 18 bases in the middle. The CDR3 sequence: CASSPLTGSAANYGYTF. The CDR3 coding sequence is TGTGCCAGCAGCCCATTGACAGGTTCAGCGGCTAACTATGGCTACACCTTC.

The chain links TRBV6-1 to TRBJ1-2; D not resolved. CDR1 and CDR2 (germline): MNHNS, SASEGT. The V end lost 0 bases, the J end lost 4 bases, and 6 bases lay between the germline ends. This CDR3 is built from 13 residues. The CDR3: CASSEAGSYGYTF. CDR3 DNA: TGTGCCAGCAGTGAAGCTGGGAGCTATGGCTACACCTTC.

The V and J genes are TRBV9 and TRBJ1-3; no definite D call. Germline lookup yields CDR1 SGDLS and CDR2 YYNGEE. The CDR3 totals 16 residues. The germline V and J ends were trimmed by 2 bases and 7 bases, with 19 bases remaining between them. This CDR3 is CASSVALAREGNTIYF. Written as DNA, the CDR3 is TGTGCCAGCAGCGTGGCCCTGGCCCGCGAGGGCAACACCATATATTTT.

The chain employs TRBV28 and TRBJ1-6, with 10 positions matching TRBD1. V shed 3 bases, J shed 0 bases, and the junction held 2 bases outside the gene matches. From germline, CDR1 is MDHEN and CDR2 SYDVKM. The CDR3 contains 17 residues. The CDR3 loop reads CASSLGTGDSYNSPLHF. In DNA form, the CDR3 reads TGTGCCAGCAGTTTGGGGACAGGGGACTCCTATAATTCACCCCTCCACTTT.

V usage is TRBV4-3 and J usage is TRBJ1-3; D unclear. The germline CDR1 and CDR2 sequences are LGHNA and YSLEER. CDR3 length equals 15 residues. V shed 0 bases and J shed 2 bases, with 8 bases lying between them. In DNA, the CDR3 is TGCGCCAGCAGCCAAGATCACGGGGCTGGAAACACCATATATTTT. Encoded protein: CASSQDHGAGNTIYF.

This clone was observed a handful of times. V usage is TRBV2 and J usage is TRBJ2-1; 7 nucleotides align to TRBD2. Trimming removed 6 bases from V and 8 bases from J; junction bases left unmatched: 19. This CDR3 comprises 17 residues. The germline V gene has CDR1 SNHLY and CDR2 FYNNEI. The DNA for the CDR3 is TGTGCCAGCAGGGGCGGACGTAGCGGGCCCAGGGCGGATGAGCAGTTCTTC. It translates to CASRGGRSGPRADEQFF.

The chain links TRBV28 to TRBJ2-7; TRBD1 matches 12 bases. V lost 2 bases, J lost 7 bases, and 6 bases stayed unmatched. The germline V gene has CDR1 MDHEN and CDR2 SYDVKM. The CDR3 has 15 residues. The CDR3 region is CASSLGTGGPREQYF. The CDR3 DNA is TGTGCCAGCAGTTTAGGGACAGGGGGCCCGCGGGAGCAGTACTTC. Together with reference TRBV28 and TRBJ2-7, the CDR3 gives the full variable domain: DVKVTQSSRYLVKRTGEKVFLECVQDMDHENMFWYRQDPGLGLRLIYFSYDVKMKEKGDIPEGYSVSREKKERFSLILESASTNQTSMYLCASSLGTGGPREQYFGPGTRLTVT.

A note on this clone: One junction end disagrees with the germline gene, perhaps due to a read error. The V and J genes are TRBV7-7 and TRBJ2-1, with a tentative D call TRBD1 (5 bases). Per the germline V gene, CDR1 is SSHAT and CDR2 is FNYEAQ (reference sequence). This CDR3 is 13 amino acids long. CDR3 region: CASSSGQYNEQFF. In DNA form, the CDR3 reads TGTGCTAGCAGCTCAGGGCAGTACAATGAGCAGTTCTTC.

The chain combines TRBV5-1 with TRBJ1-2; 7 bases line up with TRBD1. The CDR3 runs 14 residues. Per germline, CDR1 SGHRS and CDR2 YFSETQ. V lost 4 bases and J lost 2; bases outside the gene matches: 5. As DNA, the CDR3 is TGCGCCAGCAGCCGGGAGACAGGGAACTATGGCTACACCTTC. Its protein is CASSRETGNYGYTF.

The chain carries TRBV11-3 and TRBJ2-3; tentative D call: TRBD2 (5 bases). Germline V CDR1 and CDR2: SGHNT, YENEEA. Trimming removed 3 bases at V and 0 bases at J, with 10 bases between. The CDR3 covers 15 residues. The CDR3 DNA is TGTGCCAGCAGCTTTAGCGATCTAAGCACAGATACGCAGTATTTT. It codes for CASSFSDLSTDTQYF.

V and J are TRBV2 and TRBJ1-5, with unresolved D. Trimming left V 5 bases short and J 4 bases short, with 9 bases between. This CDR3 comprises 13 residues. The V gene's germline CDR1 is SNHLY and CDR2 FYNNEI. CDR3 sequence reads: CASSTHSNQPQHF. The CDR3 region has the DNA TGTGCCAGCAGTACTCATAGTAATCAGCCCCAGCATTTT.

This clone showed up just a few times. The gene calls are TRBV19 and TRBJ1-5, with D perhaps TRBD1 (5 bases). Trimming shortened V by 2 bases and J by 8 bases, and 13 bases separated the two germline ends. The CDR3 has 14 amino acids. The germline V gene encodes CDR1 LNHDA and CDR2 SQIVND (reference sequence). In DNA form, the CDR3 reads TGTGCCAGTAGTATACAGGGTGGGGCGAAGCCCCAGCATTTT. It translates to CASSIQGGAKPQHF. Full variable domain (remainder filled in from reference TRBV19 and TRBJ1-5): DGGITQSPKYLFRKEGQNVTLSCEQNLNHDAMYWYRQDPGQGLRLIYYSQIVNDFQKGDIAEGYSVSREKKESFPLTVTSAQKNPTAFYLCASSIQGGAKPQHFGDGTRLSIL.

The rearrangement links TRBV6-6 to TRBJ2-3; 9 bases are a match to TRBD1. The V gene's germline CDR1 is MNHNY and CDR2 SVGAGI (reference sequence). Losses at the gene ends were 6 bases for V and 4 bases for J; bases not matched to a gene: 11. The CDR3 is 16 residues long. Here the CDR3 DNA reads TGTGCCAGCAGCTACAGGACAGGGGCATACGCAGATACGCAGTATTTT. Its translation: CASSYRTGAYADTQYF.

V and J are TRBV15 and TRBJ2-5; 7 nucleotides match TRBD1. This CDR3 has 12 residues. CDR1 LNHNV and CDR2 YYDKDF come from the germline V gene (reference sequence). V was clipped by 3 bases and J by 9 bases; unmatched bases: 4. The CDR3 DNA is TGTGCCACCAGCAGGGACAGGTATTCCCAGTACTTC. It codes for CATSRDRYSQYF.

This clone was found once. This rearrangement joins TRBV12-3 or TRBV12-4 to TRBJ1-4, with 8 bases fitting TRBD1. The CDR3 has 13 residues. Losses at the gene ends were 6 bases for V and 8 bases for J; bases not matched to a gene: 5. The CDR3 nucleotides are TGTGCCAGCAGGACAGGGGTGCGGGAAAAACTGTTTTTT. It translates to CASRTGVREKLFF.

On this clone itself: The same CDR3 also results from other DNA sequences found in this sample. The rearrangement links TRBV2 to TRBJ1-5; D gene ambiguous. The CDR3 totals 16 residues. Germline V lookup: CDR1 SNHLY, CDR2 FYNNEI. With 8 bases removed from V and 3 bases from J, the gap between germline ends came to 20 bases. CDR3 residues: CASSREGAASNQPQHF. CDR3 coding DNA: TGTGCCAGCTCACGTGAGGGTGCAGCCTCCAATCAGCCCCAGCATTTT.

This clone was recorded a few times. The chain is built from TRBV25-1 and TRBJ1-3; D possibly corresponds to TRBD1 (5 bases). Germline CDR1 MGHDK, CDR2 SYGVNS. The CDR3 is 17 residues long. V was shortened by 4 bases and J by 7 bases, with 23 bases between the two germline ends. As DNA, the CDR3 is TGTGCCAGCAGTGCCCGTTTTAACGTCGACAGCGTCAACACCATATATTTT. It translates to CASSARFNVDSVNTIYF.

The CDR3 bases are TGTGCCAGCACCGGGGAGTATAGCAATCAGCCCCAGCATTTT. Its translation: CASTGEYSNQPQHF. This sequence joins TRBV28 and TRBJ1-5, with no clear D. CDR3 length: 14 residues. The germline V gene has CDR1 MDHEN and CDR2 SYDVKM. Trimming cost V 7 bases and J 0 bases, with 10 bases left between them.

The CDR3 loop is CASSLSGTGGAHGYTF. The CDR3 bases are TGTGCCAGCAGTTTGAGCGGGACAGGGGGCGCACATGGCTACACCTTC. The V and J genes are TRBV28 and TRBJ1-2, with 12 positions matching TRBD1. Germline V lookup: CDR1 MDHEN, CDR2 SYDVKM. The trim removed 3 bases at V and 6 bases at J, leaving 8 bases unmatched. The CDR3 is 16 residues long.

The sample holds one count of this clone. This chain joins TRBV19 and TRBJ2-1; tentatively, D is TRBD2 (5 bases). Trimming pared 3 bases from V and 10 bases from J, leaving 13 bases between. CDR3 size: 13 residues. Germline V lookup: CDR1 LNHDA, CDR2 SQIVND (reference sequence). For the CDR3, the DNA is TGTGCCAGTAGTATGGACGGGCGCGGGGAGCAGTTCTTC. As protein: CASSMDGRGEQFF.